The rows below give T cell receptor beta chains drawn from one sample of a study of circulating and synovial CD4+ cells in juvenile arthritis. The method was immunoSEQ multiplex PCR; TCRdb's version includes in-frame clones alone and lacks a portion of them. The sample lists some 3,900 clones, about 83% occurring once. The specimen was CD4+ T cells from synovial fluid. These receptors were taken from a human donor with juvenile idiopathic arthritis. The CDR3 runs from the conserved cysteine through the conserved F or W. A D gene is named only where the DNA matches it firmly. The listing skips clone size in some rows; elsewhere it reads once, few, many or a size class.

abundance,d_gene,j_gene,v_gene,CDR3nt,CDR3aa
-,-,TRBJ1-4,TRBV2,TGTGCCAGCAGTGCCGAGTCGACAGGCTATGAAAAACTGTTTTTT,CASSAESTGYEKLFF
-,-,TRBJ2-6,TRBV11-3,TGTGCCAGCAGCCGAGGAGGGTCTGGGGCCGACGTCCTGACTTTC,CASSRGGSGADVLTF
-,TRBD1,TRBJ2-2,TRBV4-1,TGCGCCAGCAGCCATGCCGGGACAGGGGGCCCGAACACCGGGGAGCTGTTTTTT,CASSHAGTGGPNTGELFF
-,TRBD2,TRBJ2-7,TRBV7-2,TGTGCCAGCAGCCTCCCCGGGCGGGGGGGCCACGAGCAGTACTTC,CASSLPGRGGHEQYF
-,-,TRBJ2-3,TRBV28,TGTGCCAGCAGTTTGGACCCCTTAGAGGACTACACAGATACGCAGTATTTT,CASSLDPLEDYTDTQYF
-,TRBD1,TRBJ2-7,TRBV29-1,TGCAGCGTGACCGGGACAGGGGACTACGAGCAGTACTTC,CSVTGTGDYEQYF
-,-,TRBJ2-7,TRBV7-2,TGTGCCAGCAGCTTTGGTAGCGGTGGTTACGAGCAGTACTTC,CASSFGSGGYEQYF
-,TRBD1,TRBJ1-6,TRBV7-9,TGTGCCAGCAGCCCGGGACAGGGTAATTCCCCCCTCCACTTT,CASSPGQGNSPLHF
-,-,TRBJ2-7,TRBV2,TGTGCCAGCAGCCAACAGGTGTGGGCCTACGAGCAGTACTTC,CASSQQVWAYEQYF
-,TRBD1,TRBJ1-5,TRBV6-1,TGTGCCAGCATTTGGGACAGTTACAATCAGCCCCAGCATTTT,CASIWDSYNQPQHF
-,-,TRBJ1-6,TRBV7-3,TGTGCCAGCAGCTCGGGTTCCAGCAATTCACCCCTCCACTTT,CASSSGSSNSPLHF
-,TRBD1,TRBJ2-5,TRBV5-6,TGTGCCAGCAGCCCTTGGACAGGGGGCGACCAAGAGACCCAGTACTTC,CASSPWTGGDQETQYF
once,-,TRBJ2-3,TRBV6-5,TGTGCCAGCAGGGCGGGACTGTTCACAGATACGCAGTATTTT,CASRAGLFTDTQYF
-,TRBD2,TRBJ2-2,TRBV2,TGTGCCAGTAGGTCGGGGGGAGTAACCGGGGAGCTGTTTTTT,CASRSGGVTGELFF
-,-,TRBJ1-6,TRBV4-3,TGCGCCAGCAGCCAAGATTTCTACTCACCCCTCCACTTT,CASSQDFYSPLHF
-,-,TRBJ2-5,TRBV6-6,TGTGCCAGCAGACTCGACGGGATCCAAGAGACCCAGTACTTC,CASRLDGIQETQYF
-,TRBD1,TRBJ2-7,TRBV29-1,TGCAGCGTTGATGATGGGGCAGGGGGCCCATACGAGCAGTACTTC,CSVDDGAGGPYEQYF
-,TRBD1,TRBJ1-1,TRBV29-1,TGCAGCGTTGTCAGGGGGCGAACCACTGAAGCTTTCTTT,CSVVRGRTTEAFF
-,TRBD1,TRBJ2-1,TRBV19,TGTGCCAGTAGTATGGCAGGGGGCATATACAATGAGCAGTTCTTC,CASSMAGGIYNEQFF
few,-,TRBJ2-7,TRBV10-2,TGCGCCAGCAGTGAGTTTGTTAGGGGCCGAGCCTACGAGCAGTACTTC,CASSEFVRGRAYEQYF
-,-,TRBJ2-5,TRBV9,TGTGCCAGCAGTGCCAGGGGAGTTCAAGAGACCCAGTACTTC,CASSARGVQETQYF
-,TRBD1,TRBJ1-4,TRBV11-2,TGTGCCAGCGGTGACAGGGAAGATGAAAAACTGTTTTTT,CASGDREDEKLFF
-,-,TRBJ1-1,TRBV19,TGTGCCAGTAGTATGGGGCAGGGAATAGGCGTCACTGAAGCTTTCTTT,CASSMGQGIGVTEAFF
-,TRBD1,TRBJ2-3,TRBV18,TGTGCCAGCTCGGGGGACAGGAGGACAGATACGCAGTATTTT,CASSGDRRTDTQYF
-,TRBD2,TRBJ2-3,TRBV13,TGTGCCAGCAGCTTAGGCCCGGGGGGGCTAGCGGGCAGCACAGATACGCAGTATTTT,CASSLGPGGLAGSTDTQYF
few,-,TRBJ2-7,TRBV4-2,TGTGCCAGCAGCCAAGAGGCCCTAAAGGGGTACGAGCAGTACTTC,CASSQEALKGYEQYF
-,TRBD1,TRBJ2-2,TRBV7-7,TGTGCTAGCAGCCACGACAGGGACACCGGGGAGCTGTTTTTT,CASSHDRDTGELFF
-,-,TRBJ2-5,TRBV5-5,TGTGCCAGCAGCGAGGACAGAACCGAGACCCAGTACTTC,CASSEDRTETQYF
-,TRBD1,TRBJ2-7,TRBV5-1,TGCGCCAGCAGCCCGATGAACAGGGGGAGCTCCTACGAGCAGTACTTC,CASSPMNRGSSYEQYF
-,-,TRBJ2-1,TRBV19,TGTGCCAGTAGTATAATACAGGCCCCTAGGCATGAGCAGTTCTTC,CASSIIQAPRHEQFF
-,-,TRBJ1-1,TRBV15,TGTGCCACCAGCAGGAAACAGGGCGCTGAAGCTTTCTTT,CATSRKQGAEAFF
-,TRBD2,TRBJ2-2,TRBV19,TGTGCCAGTAGCCAAACTAGCGGGAGCCACACCGGGGAGCTGTTTTTT,CASSQTSGSHTGELFF
-,TRBD2,TRBJ2-5,TRBV28,TGTGCCAGCAGTTTATCGCTAGCGGGAGCCAAAACCCAGTACTTC,CASSLSLAGAKTQYF
-,-,TRBJ1-2,TRBV10-1,TGCGCCAGCAGTGCCGGGATCTGGGACTATGGCTACACCTTC,CASSAGIWDYGYTF
once,-,TRBJ1-6,TRBV27,TGTGCCAGCAGTCCCCGGGGAGGTTATGGGTATAATTCACCCCTCCACTTT,CASSPRGGYGYNSPLHF
-,-,TRBJ1-4,TRBV2,TGTGCCAGCAGGGGGGGGACTAATGAAAAACTGTTTTTT,CASRGGTNEKLFF
-,-,TRBJ1-2,TRBV7-3,TGTGCCAGCAGCACTGACACTGACTATGGCTACACCTTC,CASSTDTDYGYTF
-,-,TRBJ2-2,TRBV27,TGTGCCAGCAGTTTATCCGCCAGGATCAACACCGGGGAGCTGTTTTTT,CASSLSARINTGELFF
once,TRBD1,TRBJ2-7,TRBV7-3,TGTGCCAGCAGCTTACTTACAGGGGGCGAGCAGTACTTC,CASSLLTGGEQYF
-,-,TRBJ2-2,TRBV10-3,TGTGCCATCAGTGAGACTACCACCGGGGAGCTGTTTTTT,CAISETTTGELFF
once,TRBD1,TRBJ1-1,TRBV18,TGTGCCAGCTCACCAGACCCGGGACAGGGGCATGAAGCTTTCTTT,CASSPDPGQGHEAFF
-,-,TRBJ2-7,TRBV5-4,TGTGCCAGCAGCTTGGGGGGATCGAGGGCCTACGAGCAGTACTTC,CASSLGGSRAYEQYF
-,TRBD2,TRBJ2-4,TRBV29-1,TGCAGCGTTGTGGATTCCGCGGGAGGGTTCGGTTTCGCCAAAAACATTCAGTACTTC,CSVVDSAGGFGFAKNIQYF
-,TRBD2,TRBJ2-1,TRBV6-1,TGTGCCAGCAAGGCAGCGGGGGCTTACAATGAGCAGTTCTTC,CASKAAGAYNEQFF
few,TRBD1,TRBJ2-1,TRBV2,TGTGCCAGCAGTGGACAGGGCGCTGCTGAGCAGTTCTTC,CASSGQGAAEQFF
-,-,TRBJ2-1,TRBV19,TGTGCCAGTAGCGGGGGAGCCTCGGGAAATGAGCAGTTCTTC,CASSGGASGNEQFF
-,TRBD2,TRBJ2-1,TRBV2,TGTGCCAGCAAAAGCGGGGGCTCTTTCAATGAGCAGTTCTTC,CASKSGGSFNEQFF
-,-,TRBJ2-7,TRBV28,TGTGCCAGCAGCTCGCCGGGGGGCCAAAACTACGAGCAGTACTTC,CASSSPGGQNYEQYF
-,TRBD1,TRBJ2-5,TRBV5-1,TGCGCCAGCAGCTCCACAGGGGAAGAGACCCAGTACTTC,CASSSTGEETQYF
-,-,TRBJ1-4,TRBV6-1,TGTGCCAGCAGTGAAACGGAGGGGGGGGCGGGAAAACTGTTTTTT,CASSETEGGAGKLFF
few,TRBD1,TRBJ1-5,TRBV19,TGTGCCAGTAGTACCGATGACAGGGCGTGGAGTAATCAGCCCCAGCATTTT,CASSTDDRAWSNQPQHF
-,-,TRBJ2-2,TRBV4-3,TGCGCCAGCAGCCGACGGACCGGGACGAACACCGGGGAGCTGTTTTTT,CASSRRTGTNTGELFF
-,-,TRBJ2-3,TRBV5-5,TGTGCCAGCAGCTTTAGAGCTACTAGCACAGATACGCAGTATTTT,CASSFRATSTDTQYF
once,TRBD1,TRBJ2-2,TRBV7-3,TGTGCCAGCAGCTTAATGTGGGGGACAGGGGCGAACACCGGGGAGCTGTTTTTT,CASSLMWGTGANTGELFF
few,TRBD1,TRBJ1-1,TRBV6-5,TGTGCCAGCAGTCACGAGGACAGGATAGACACTGAAGCTTTCTTT,CASSHEDRIDTEAFF
-,TRBD1,TRBJ2-7,TRBV6-1,TGTGCCAGCAGTGACCTAGGAGGGAAGGACAGGGGGCCCTACGAGCAGTACTTC,CASSDLGGKDRGPYEQYF
-,-,TRBJ2-2,TRBV19,TGTGCCAGTAGTATTGCCCACTCCGGGGAGCTGTTTTTT,CASSIAHSGELFF
-,-,TRBJ1-3,TRBV7-2,TGTGCCAGCAGCCCCGGAGCCGCCGGAAACACCATATATTTT,CASSPGAAGNTIYF
-,TRBD1,TRBJ2-5,TRBV7-9,TGTGCCAGCAGCTTCGGACAGGGGCTCCAAGAGACCCAGTACTTC,CASSFGQGLQETQYF
few,-,TRBJ1-2,TRBV7-8,TGTGCCAGCAGCCCCAACCGGGCGGGGTATGGCTACACCTTC,CASSPNRAGYGYTF